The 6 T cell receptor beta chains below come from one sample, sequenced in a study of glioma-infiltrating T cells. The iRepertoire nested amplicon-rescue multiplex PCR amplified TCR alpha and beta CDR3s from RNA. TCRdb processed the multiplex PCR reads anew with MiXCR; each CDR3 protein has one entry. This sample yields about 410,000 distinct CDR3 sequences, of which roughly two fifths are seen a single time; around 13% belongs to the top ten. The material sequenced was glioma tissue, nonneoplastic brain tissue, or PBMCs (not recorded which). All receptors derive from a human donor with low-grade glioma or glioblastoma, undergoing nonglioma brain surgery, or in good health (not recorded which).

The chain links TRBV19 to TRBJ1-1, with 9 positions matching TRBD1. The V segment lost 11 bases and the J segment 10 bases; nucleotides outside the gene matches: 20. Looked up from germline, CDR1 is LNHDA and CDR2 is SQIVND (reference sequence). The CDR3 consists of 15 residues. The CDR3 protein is CAGRKARNRGRVAFF. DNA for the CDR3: TGTGCCGGCCGAAAGGCCCGAAACAGGGGGCGCGTAGCTTTCTTT.

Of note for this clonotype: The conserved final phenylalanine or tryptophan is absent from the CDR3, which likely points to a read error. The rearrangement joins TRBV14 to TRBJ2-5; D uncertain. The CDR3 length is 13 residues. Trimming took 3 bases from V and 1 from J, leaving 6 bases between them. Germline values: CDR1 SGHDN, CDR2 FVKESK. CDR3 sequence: CASSQGLQETQYS. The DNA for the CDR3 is TGTGCCAGCAGCCAGGGTCTCCAAGAGACCCAGTACTCC.

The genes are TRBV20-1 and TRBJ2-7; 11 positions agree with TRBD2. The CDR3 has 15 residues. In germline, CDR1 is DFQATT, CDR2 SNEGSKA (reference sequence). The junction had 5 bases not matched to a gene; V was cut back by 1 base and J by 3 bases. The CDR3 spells CSARGGLAAFYEQYF. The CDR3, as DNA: TGCAGTGCTAGAGGGGGACTAGCGGCCTTCTACGAGCAGTACTTC.

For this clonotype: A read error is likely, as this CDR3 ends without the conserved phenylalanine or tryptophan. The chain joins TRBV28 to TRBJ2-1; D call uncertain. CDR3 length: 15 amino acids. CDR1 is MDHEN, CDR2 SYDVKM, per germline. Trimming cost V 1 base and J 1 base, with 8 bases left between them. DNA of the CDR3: TGTGCCAGCAGTTTATCGGAGATTTCCTACAATGAGCAGTTCCTC. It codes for CASSLSEISYNEQFL.

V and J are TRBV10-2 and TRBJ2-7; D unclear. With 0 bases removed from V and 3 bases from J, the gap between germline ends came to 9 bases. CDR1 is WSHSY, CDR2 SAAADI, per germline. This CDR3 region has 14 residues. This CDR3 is CASSESGSFYEQYF. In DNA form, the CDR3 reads TGCGCCAGCAGTGAGTCTGGTAGCTTCTACGAGCAGTACTTC.

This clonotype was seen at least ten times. CDR3 in DNA: TGTGCCAGCAGTCGGGACATTTACACTGAAGCTTTCTTT. Translation: CASSRDIYTEAFF. The gene calls are TRBV6-2 or TRBV6-3 and TRBJ1-1; a weak D match, TRBD1 (6 bases). Trimming pared 5 bases from V and 3 bases from J, leaving 10 bases between. CDR1 is MNHEY and CDR2 is SVGEGT in the germline V gene. The length of the CDR3 is 13 residues.